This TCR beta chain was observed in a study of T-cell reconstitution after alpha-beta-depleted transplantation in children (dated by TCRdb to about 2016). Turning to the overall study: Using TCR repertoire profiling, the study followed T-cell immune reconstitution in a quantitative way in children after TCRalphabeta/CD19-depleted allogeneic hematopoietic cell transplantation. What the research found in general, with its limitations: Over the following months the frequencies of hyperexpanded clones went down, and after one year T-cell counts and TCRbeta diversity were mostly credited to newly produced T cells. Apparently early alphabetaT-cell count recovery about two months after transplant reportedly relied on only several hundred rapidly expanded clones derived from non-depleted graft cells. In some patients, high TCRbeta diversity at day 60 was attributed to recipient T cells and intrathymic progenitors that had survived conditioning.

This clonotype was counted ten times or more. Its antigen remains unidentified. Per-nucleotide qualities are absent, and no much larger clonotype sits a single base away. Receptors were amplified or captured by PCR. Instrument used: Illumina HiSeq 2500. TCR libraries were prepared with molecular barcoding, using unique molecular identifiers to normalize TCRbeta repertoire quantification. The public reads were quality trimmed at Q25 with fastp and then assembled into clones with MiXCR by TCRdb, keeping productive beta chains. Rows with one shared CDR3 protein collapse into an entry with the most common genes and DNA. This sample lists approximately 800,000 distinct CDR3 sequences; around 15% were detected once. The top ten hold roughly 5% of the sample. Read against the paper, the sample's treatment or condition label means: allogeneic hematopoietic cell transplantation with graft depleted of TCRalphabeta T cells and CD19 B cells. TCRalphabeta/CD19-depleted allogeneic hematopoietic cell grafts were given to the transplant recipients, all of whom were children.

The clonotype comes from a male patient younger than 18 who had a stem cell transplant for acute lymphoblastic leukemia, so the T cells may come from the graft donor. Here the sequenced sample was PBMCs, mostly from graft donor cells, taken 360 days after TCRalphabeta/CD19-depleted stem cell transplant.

The CDR3 reads as follows: CATSRDSRPGTLYEQYF. DNA sequence: TGTGCCACCAGCAGAGATAGTAGGCCCGGGACCCTCTACGAGCAGTACTTC. The sequence links TRBV15 to TRBJ2-7; the D gene is perhaps TRBD1 or TRBD2, as each covers 5 bases. CDR1 LNHNV and CDR2 YYDKDF are derived from the germline V gene (reference sequence). The CDR3 sequence holds 17 residues, the cysteine and phenylalanine included. The DNA shown is the 51-base CDR3, in frame from base 1. V sheds 0 bases and J sheds 3 bases, leaving 18 bases between their ends. The reference TRBV15 and TRBJ2-7 proteins fill in what lies around the CDR3, so the full variable domain reads DAMVIQNPRYQVTQFGKPVTLSCSQTLNHNVMYWYQQKSSQAPKLLFHYYDKDFNNEADTPDNFQSRRPNTSFCFLDIRSPGLGDTAMYLCATSRDSRPGTLYEQYFGPGTRLTVT.